The clone carrying this T cell receptor beta chain showed up just a few times. Profiling relied on immunoSEQ multiplex PCR, and the TCRdb table lists in-frame clones only, not all of them. This table holds about 130,000 clones, approximately 81% found once. These data belong to a study of blood T cell repertoires in COVID-19. This CDR3 spans 15 amino acids. V trimming: 2 bases; J trimming: 4 bases; junction bases outside the gene matches: 9. CDR1 is GTSNPN and CDR2 is SVGIG in the germline V gene (reference sequence). This TCR was sampled from a woman aged 50 to 60 with acute or convalescent COVID-19. V gene TRBV30 combines with J gene TRBJ1-2, with 8 nucleotides matching TRBD1. The specimen was peripheral blood. This chain's CDR3 is CAWSSTGGLGYGYTF. CDR3 coding DNA: TGTGCCTGGAGTTCCACAGGGGGGCTGGGCTATGGCTACACCTTC.